The 27 T cell receptor beta chains given below trace back to one sample, sequenced in a study of OX40 agonist ivuxolimab in advanced cancers. Repertoires were generated with immunoSEQ multiplex PCR, while TCRdb's copy carries only in-frame clones and drops some. The sample has fewer than 85,000 clones; around 86% are singletons. The sample consisted of CD4+ or CD8+ T cells sorted from blood, taken in a trial of the OX40 agonist ivuxolimab. The receptors stem from an adult with an advanced solid tumor such as melanoma, head and neck, liver or kidney cancer.

The chain carries TRBV7-2 and TRBJ2-7; 11 nucleotides match TRBD2. Germline V gives CDR1 SGHTA, CDR2 FQGNSA. CDR3 length: 15 amino acids. V was clipped by 4 bases and J by 2 bases; unmatched bases: 4. CDR3 coding DNA: TGTGCCAGCAGCTCAACTAGCGGGGGAGCCTACGAGCAGTACTTC. Amino acid sequence: CASSSTSGGAYEQYF.

V gene TRBV6-1 combines with J gene TRBJ2-1; D call uncertain. The germline CDR1 and CDR2 sequences are MNHNS and SASEGT. There are 11 residues in the CDR3. V was shortened by 5 bases and J by 7 bases, with 6 bases between the two germline ends. The CDR3 sequence is CASSYDNEQFF. CDR3 nucleotides: TGTGCCAGCAGTTACGATAATGAGCAGTTCTTC.

This clone occurred a few times. The chain combines TRBV20-1 with TRBJ1-1; D is ambiguous. V was pared by 2 bases and J by 3 bases, with 4 bases between. The CDR3 has 11 amino acids. Germline CDR1 is DFQATT and CDR2 is SNEGSKA (reference sequence). CDR3 bases: TGCAGTGCTAGATGGGACACTGAAGCTTTCTTT. Amino acid sequence: CSARWDTEAFF.

The genes are TRBV9 and TRBJ2-7; D may match TRBD1 or TRBD2 (5 bases each). CDR1 is SGDLS and CDR2 is YYNGEE in the germline V gene. V shed 0 bases and J shed 2 bases, with 15 bases lying between them. The CDR3 has 16 residues. CDR3 bases: TGTGCCAGCAGCGTAGCCCCCGGGACGGCCACCTACGAGCAGTACTTC. Translated: CASSVAPGTATYEQYF.

The genes are TRBV6-1 and TRBJ2-5, with D tentatively TRBD1 (6 bases). The CDR3 covers 13 residues. Trimming removed 7 bases from V and 2 bases from J, with 11 bases in between. Germline CDR1 reads MNHNS; CDR2 reads SASEGT. The CDR3 spells CASTRQVQETQYF. In DNA, the CDR3 is TGTGCCAGCACCCGACAGGTTCAAGAGACCCAGTACTTC.

The chain uses TRBV30 and TRBJ2-7, with no clear D. The CDR3 totals 12 residues. The V gene lost 8 bases and the J gene lost 2 bases, with 13 bases spanning the gap. Per the germline V gene, CDR1 is GTSNPN and CDR2 is SVGIG (reference sequence). CDR3 DNA sequence: TGTGCCGGAAATAGGCCTACCTACGAGCAGTACTTC. Its protein product is CAGNRPTYEQYF.

The V and J genes are TRBV7-9 and TRBJ2-7, with D possibly TRBD1 on 5 matching bases. This CDR3 has 13 amino acids. V was shortened by 2 bases and J by 5 bases, with 10 bases between the two germline ends. Germline V gives CDR1 SEHNR, CDR2 FQNEAQ (reference sequence). The CDR3 sequence is CASSLSGNNEQYF. As DNA, the CDR3 is TGTGCCAGCAGCTTATCAGGGAATAACGAGCAGTACTTC.

This chain joins TRBV19 and TRBJ1-5; 8 bases align to TRBD1. With 5 bases clipped from V and 3 bases from J, the junction kept 15 bases outside the gene matches. Germline V gives CDR1 LNHDA, CDR2 SQIVND (reference sequence). The CDR3 is made up of 18 amino acids. The CDR3 DNA is TGTGCCAGTAGTCCCTCCTTGGGATTACAGGGGGTCAATCAGCCCCAGCATTTT. The encoded protein is CASSPSLGLQGVNQPQHF.

The genes are TRBV6-6 and TRBJ2-3, with a tentative D call TRBD2 (5 bases). CDR1 and CDR2 (germline): MNHNY, SVGAGI (reference sequence). The V end was cut by 0 bases, the J end by 3 bases, with 7 bases between. The length of the CDR3 is 14 residues. CDR3 nucleotides: TGTGCCAGCAGTTACTCGAGAGGGACAGATACGCAGTATTTT. Translating gives CASSYSRGTDTQYF.

The chain couples TRBV7-2 to TRBJ2-7; no reliable D call. This CDR3 is built from 18 residues. Germline CDR1 and CDR2: SGHTA and FQGNSA. The V end lost 1 base, the J end lost 6 bases, and 25 bases lay between the germline ends. CDR3 amino acids: CASSLGPGSSPFASEQYF. CDR3 bases: TGTGCCAGCAGCTTAGGACCTGGGTCCTCCCCGTTCGCCTCCGAGCAGTACTTC.

The genes are TRBV2 and TRBJ1-1; a weak D match, TRBD1 (5 bases). Germline values: CDR1 SNHLY, CDR2 FYNNEI. This CDR3 has 12 amino acids. Deletions cut 6 bases from V and 5 bases from J, with 10 bases between. CDR3 in DNA: TGTGCCAGCAGCTCCAGGGATACTGAAGCTTTCTTT. Translation: CASSSRDTEAFF. The full variable domain, completed using reference TRBV2 and TRBJ1-1, is EPEVTQTPSHQVTQMGQEVILRCVPISNHLYFYWYRQILGQKVEFLVSFYNNEISEKSEIFDDQFSVERPDGSNFTLKIRSTKLEDSAMYFCASSSRDTEAFFGQGTRLTVV.

V gene TRBV5-4 combines with J gene TRBJ1-1, with 8 bases aligning to TRBD1. Germline loops: CDR1 SGHNT, CDR2 YYREEE (reference sequence). CDR3 size: 16 residues. The J segment lost 1 base and the V segment lost 4 bases, leaving 9 bases of the junction unmatched. CDR3 nucleotides: TGTGCCAGCAGCACAAAGACAGGGGATGGGAACACTGAAGCTTTCTTT. It codes for CASSTKTGDGNTEAFF.

The rearrangement joins TRBV30 to TRBJ1-3, with TRBD1 matching 9 bases. The length of the CDR3 is 19 residues. The ends lost 0 bases at V and 7 bases at J; junction bases unmatched: 19. Germline loops: CDR1 GTSNPN, CDR2 SVGIG (reference sequence). The CDR3 DNA is TGTGCCTGGAGTGTACAATTTTGGGATGGGACAGGGCTGAAGAACACCATATATTTT. Amino acid sequence: CAWSVQFWDGTGLKNTIYF.

V gene TRBV20-1 combines with J gene TRBJ1-1, with TRBD1 as a possible D gene (5 bases). V dropped 8 bases and J dropped 7 bases, with 14 bases sitting between them. The CDR3 length is 11 residues. Germline CDR1 reads DFQATT; CDR2 reads SNEGSKA (reference sequence). As DNA, the CDR3 is TGCAGTTTCCTAGGCGGGGGTGAAGCTTTCTTT. Its translation is CSFLGGGEAFF.

V and J are TRBV5-1 and TRBJ1-1; D remains unclear. Germline V gene lookup returns CDR1 SGHRS and CDR2 YFSETQ. This CDR3 contains 13 residues. The ends were cut back, 3 bases at V and 0 bases at J, with 6 bases in the middle. The CDR3 DNA reads as TGCGCCAGCAGCTCTGCTCTGAACACTGAAGCTTTCTTT. It encodes CASSSALNTEAFF.

CDR3 amino acids: CASSATPPLQGPGSPLHF. CDR3 nucleotide sequence: TGTGCCAGCAGTGCTACGCCCCCCTTGCAGGGCCCGGGGTCACCCCTCCACTTT. The chain recombines TRBV25-1 with TRBJ1-6; TRBD1 might be the D (5 bases). The V gene's germline CDR1 is MGHDK and CDR2 SYGVNS. V lost 4 bases and J 10 bases, leaving 26 bases between the germline ends. The CDR3 has 18 residues.

This chain links TRBV6-6 with TRBJ1-5, with D uncertain. V lost 5 bases and J lost 7, with 9 bases in between. The CDR3 is 12 residues long. CDR1 is MNHNY, CDR2 SVGAGI, per germline (reference sequence). The CDR3 coding sequence is TGTGCCAGCAGTCCTTTTTCCCAGCCCCAGCATTTT. Translating it yields CASSPFSQPQHF.

The V and J genes are TRBV19 and TRBJ2-1; D ambiguous. The CDR3 contains 15 residues. Germline assignment: CDR1 LNHDA and CDR2 SQIVND (reference sequence). The germline V and J ends were trimmed by 4 bases and 1 base, with 11 bases remaining between them. CDR3 protein: CASSKAQSSYNEQFF. The CDR3 DNA reads TGTGCCAGTAGTAAGGCCCAGTCATCCTACAATGAGCAGTTCTTC.

The CDR3 nucleotides read TGCAGCGTTGGGGCAGGCACCGGGGAGCTGTTTTTT. It yields the protein CSVGAGTGELFF. This chain links TRBV29-1 with TRBJ2-2; D is ambiguous. This CDR3 contains 12 residues. The germline V gene encodes CDR1 SQVTM and CDR2 ANQGSEA. The V gene lost 4 bases and the J gene lost 4 bases, with 7 bases spanning the gap.

The rearrangement links TRBV7-2 to TRBJ1-5, with D perhaps TRBD1 (6 bases). The CDR3 spans 14 residues. Germline V CDR1 and CDR2: SGHTA, FQGNSA. V was pared by 4 bases and J by 9 bases, with 16 bases between. CDR3: CASSYGGLAGPQHF. The DNA for the CDR3 is TGTGCCAGCAGCTACGGGGGCCTCGCGGGGCCCCAGCATTTT.

The CDR3 reads CASSSRTDNQPQHF. CDR3 coding DNA: TGTGCCAGCTCATCACGGACAGACAATCAGCCCCAGCATTTT. V usage is TRBV18 and J usage is TRBJ1-5; D perhaps matches TRBD1 (6 bases). CDR1 and CDR2 from the germline V gene are KGHSH and LQKENI. CDR3 size: 14 residues. Trimming cost V 5 bases and J 3 bases, with 11 bases left between them.

This clone was detected a few times. The chain combines TRBV5-6 with TRBJ1-2, with a possible D match to TRBD1 (6 bases). The V gene's germline CDR1 is SGHDT and CDR2 YYEEEE. This CDR3 has 13 residues. Trimming cost V 5 bases and J 8 bases, with 16 bases left between them. Written as DNA, the CDR3 is TGTGCCAGCAGGGGCCGGGGGGCGCAAGGCTACACCTTC. Its protein product is CASRGRGAQGYTF.

The rearrangement links TRBV30 to TRBJ1-6; tentatively, D is TRBD1 (5 bases). The CDR3 is made up of 16 amino acids. Trimming removed 3 bases from V and 1 base from J, with 13 bases in between. From germline, CDR1 is GTSNPN and CDR2 SVGIG (reference sequence). The CDR3 reads CAWRVYGASYNSPLHF. CDR3 coding DNA: TGTGCCTGGAGAGTTTACGGGGCGTCCTATAATTCACCCCTCCACTTT.

V usage is TRBV7-9 and J usage is TRBJ1-2, with 9 bases aligning to TRBD1. Trimming at V came to 0 bases and at J to 1 base, leaving 9 bases not matched to a gene. The length of the CDR3 is 18 residues. The germline V gene has CDR1 SEHNR and CDR2 FQNEAQ (reference sequence). The CDR3 DNA reads as TGTGCCAGCAGCTTAGCGGGAACAGGGGGCATCGTTAACTATGGCTACACCTTC. Amino acids: CASSLAGTGGIVNYGYTF. Full variable domain (remainder filled in from reference TRBV7-9 and TRBJ1-2): DTGVSQNPRHKITKRGQNVTFRCDPISEHNRLYWYRQTLGQGPEFLTYFQNEAQLEKSRLLSDRFSAERPKGSFSTLEIQRTEQGDSAMYLCASSLAGTGGIVNYGYTFGSGTRLTVV.

This clone was seen a few times. The gene calls are TRBV25-1 and TRBJ1-2; 7 bases map to TRBD1. This CDR3 is built from 16 residues. From germline, CDR1 is MGHDK and CDR2 SYGVNS. With V trimmed by 3 bases and J by 1 base, 8 bases remained unmatched. The CDR3 bases are TGTGCCAGCAGTGACCCTTCCAGGGGGATTAACTATGGCTACACCTTC. It codes for CASSDPSRGINYGYTF.

The sample holds a few counts of this clone. This chain joins TRBV19 and TRBJ2-1; 12 bases fit TRBD2. The V gene end was trimmed by 7 bases and the J gene end by 7 bases; junction bases not matched to a gene: 14. Germline-derived CDR1 and CDR2 are LNHDA and SQIVND (reference sequence). The CDR3 consists of 17 residues. CDR3 protein: CASTAALAGGRSNEQFF. The CDR3 coding sequence is TGTGCCAGTACCGCGGCGCTAGCGGGAGGGCGGTCAAATGAGCAGTTCTTC.

The V and J genes are TRBV16 and TRBJ1-3; D gene uncertain. This CDR3 contains 14 residues. The germline V gene has CDR1 KGHSY and CDR2 FQNENV. With 0 bases removed from V and 3 bases from J, the gap between germline ends came to 6 bases. For the CDR3, the DNA is TGTGCCAGCAGCCAATCGGTGTTTGGAAACACCATATATTTT. This gives the protein CASSQSVFGNTIYF.